Presented here are 29 T cell receptor beta chains from one specimen sequenced in a study of T-cell reconstitution after alpha-beta-depleted transplantation in children. Preparation of the TCRbeta library used unique molecular identifiers. MiXCR, run by TCRdb on the PCR reads, gives a single entry per CDR3 protein. The table lists about 4,000 distinct CDR3 sequences, 24% of them singletons. Sequenced material: PBMCs, mostly from graft donor cells, taken 60 days after TCRalphabeta/CD19-depleted stem cell transplant. These receptors were taken from a boy in the first two years of life who had a stem cell transplant for acute myeloid leukemia, so the T cells may come from the graft donor.

The rearrangement joins TRBV7-9 to TRBJ2-7; 7 nucleotides agree with TRBD2. The CDR3 consists of 14 residues. CDR1 is SEHNR and CDR2 is FQNEAQ in the germline V gene (reference sequence). The ends lost 4 bases at V and 7 bases at J; junction bases unmatched: 10. The CDR3 protein is CASSYREDPLEQYF. CDR3 nucleotides: TGTGCCAGCAGCTACCGGGAGGACCCTTTGGAGCAGTACTTC.

CDR3 sequence (DNA): TGTGCCAGCAGTTTCTTGGGGAGCGGGGGGACAGATACGCAGTATTTT. Its protein product is CASSFLGSGGTDTQYF. This chain uses TRBV27 with TRBJ2-3; 9 nucleotides line up with TRBD2. V shed 3 bases, J shed 3 bases, and the junction held 7 bases outside the gene matches. Germline CDR1 reads MNHEY; CDR2 reads SMNVEV (reference sequence). This CDR3 comprises 16 residues.

Here the CDR3 reads CASSLAGSTYEQYF. CDR3 DNA sequence: TGTGCCAGCAGTTTAGCGGGATCAACCTACGAGCAGTACTTC. The chain couples TRBV12-3 or TRBV12-4 to TRBJ2-7; D is undetermined. V shed 0 bases and J shed 2 bases, with 8 bases lying between them. The CDR3 spans 14 residues.

There are many counts of this clonotype. The genes are TRBV5-1 and TRBJ2-1; 8 bases are a match to TRBD1. CDR3 length: 15 amino acids. V trimming: 10 bases; J trimming: 3 bases; junction bases outside the gene matches: 12. CDR1 SGHRS and CDR2 YFSETQ come from the germline V gene. The CDR3 DNA is TGCGCCGCCATCTCCGTAGGACAGGGCTACAATGAGCAGTTCTTC. This sequence encodes CAAISVGQGYNEQFF.

This clonotype is medium-sized in the sample. The chain joins TRBV28 to TRBJ2-5, with 13 bases fitting TRBD2. Per the germline V gene, CDR1 is MDHEN and CDR2 is SYDVKM. V lost 5 bases, J lost 2 bases, and 2 bases stayed unmatched. The CDR3 has 15 residues. CDR3 bases: TGTGCCAGCAGTCTACTAGCGGGGGGGCAAGAGACCCAGTACTTC. Translated, it gives CASSLLAGGQETQYF.

Ten or more counts support this clonotype. The V call is TRBV12-3 or TRBV12-4, the J call TRBJ1-2; D not certain. The CDR3 covers 12 residues. V shed 6 bases and J shed 4 bases, with 9 bases lying between them. In nucleotides, the CDR3 is TGTGCCAGCAGCCAGACCTCCTATGGCTACACCTTC. It is translated as CASSQTSYGYTF.

This chain uses TRBV4-2 with TRBJ2-7; TRBD2 agrees at 12 bases. With V trimmed by 1 base and J by 5 bases, 6 bases remained unmatched. The CDR3 has 16 amino acids. Germline CDR1 reads LGHNA; CDR2 reads YNFKEQ. CDR3: CASSQGLAGGPDEQYF. CDR3 in DNA: TGTGCCAGCAGCCAAGGTCTAGCGGGAGGGCCGGACGAGCAGTACTTC.

This clonotype was picked up many times. The CDR3 loop reads CASSQSPEGGGQRSNEQFF. The CDR3, as DNA: TGCGCCAGCAGCCAAAGCCCCGAGGGAGGGGGCCAGCGGTCCAATGAGCAGTTCTTC. The rearrangement joins TRBV4-1 to TRBJ2-1, with D perhaps assigned TRBD1 or TRBD2 (7 bases each). Germline-derived CDR1 and CDR2 are MGHRA and YSYEKL. V lost 2 bases and J lost 6, with 26 bases in between. This CDR3 spans 19 amino acids.

There are many counts of this clonotype. The chain is built from TRBV19 and TRBJ1-4; the D is unclear. The CDR3 sequence is 13 residues long. Germline CDR1 and CDR2: LNHDA and SQIVND (reference sequence). V was pared by 6 bases and J by 8 bases, with 13 bases between. For the CDR3, the DNA is TGTGCCAGTAGCCTGGTTTATGGAGAAAAACTGTTTTTT. Amino acid sequence: CASSLVYGEKLFF.

This clonotype has a count of ten or more. The junction differs from germline at one of its ends, possibly a read error. V is TRBV7-2 and J is TRBJ1-6; weak D call: TRBD1 (5 bases). The CDR3 contains 15 residues. Germline CDR1 and CDR2: SGHTA and FQGNSA. The CDR3 nucleotides are TGTGCCAGCAGCGTAGCCTGGGACTTTGATTCACCCCTCCACTTT. Protein product: CASSVAWDFDSPLHF.

This clonotype was observed many times. The CDR3 DNA sequence: TGCAGTGCGTACAGGGCGGGATCTTCTGATGAAAAACTGTTTTTT. Translation: CSAYRAGSSDEKLFF. The chain carries TRBV20-1 and TRBJ1-4; D possibly corresponds to TRBD1 (6 bases). The V gene's germline CDR1 is DFQATT and CDR2 SNEGSKA (reference sequence). This CDR3 has 15 amino acids. Trimming stripped 6 bases from V and 6 bases from J, with 20 bases between.

This clonotype is labeled as medium-sized. The rearrangement links TRBV6-1 to TRBJ1-5; D call uncertain. In germline, CDR1 is MNHNS, CDR2 SASEGT. The CDR3 length is 14 residues. V was clipped by 5 bases and J by 3 bases, with 11 bases between them. The CDR3 DNA sequence: TGTGCCAGCAGTAAGGGCAGCCCCAATCAGCCCCAGCATTTT. This sequence encodes CASSKGSPNQPQHF.

This clonotype has at least ten counts. The chain joins TRBV4-3 to TRBJ2-7; D tentatively fits TRBD1 or TRBD2 (5 bases each). Germline CDR1 LGHNA, CDR2 YSLEER. This CDR3 spans 15 amino acids. V was trimmed by 5 bases and J by 3 bases, leaving 17 bases between them. CDR3: CASSVAWGKGYEQYF. CDR3 coding DNA: TGCGCCAGCAGCGTTGCGTGGGGGAAGGGCTACGAGCAGTACTTC.

This clonotype was seen many times. V usage is TRBV7-9 and J usage is TRBJ2-5; D is ambiguous. This CDR3 region has 17 residues. The V end was cut by 1 base, the J end by 2 bases, with 17 bases between. Germline CDR1 and CDR2: SEHNR and FQNEAQ (reference sequence). CDR3: CASSLVLVRQIQETQYF. The CDR3 DNA sequence: TGTGCCAGCAGCTTAGTTCTTGTTCGGCAGATTCAAGAGACCCAGTACTTC.

This clonotype was counted many times. The V call is TRBV2, the J call TRBJ2-3; 9 nucleotides match TRBD2. The germline V gene has CDR1 SNHLY and CDR2 FYNNEI. This CDR3 contains 14 residues. J gave up 1 base and V 7 bases, and 3 bases lay outside the gene matches. The CDR3 sequence is CASKERGGTDTQYF. The CDR3 DNA reads as TGTGCCAGCAAGGAGCGGGGGGGCACAGATACGCAGTATTTT.

The chain couples TRBV12-3 or TRBV12-4 to TRBJ2-3; 7 bases match TRBD1. V dropped 1 base and J dropped 5; count of bases not matched to a gene: 3. This CDR3 is 14 amino acids long. In DNA form, the CDR3 reads TGTGCCAGCAGTTTAGGAGGGGGCCTAGATACGCAGTATTTT. Encoded protein: CASSLGGGLDTQYF.

This clonotype was seen at least ten times. The J gene is TRBJ1-2, the V gene TRBV5-1; no firm D call. Germline CDR1 is SGHRS and CDR2 is YFSETQ. The ends were cut back, 1 base at V and 4 bases at J, with 11 bases in the middle. The CDR3 sequence is 14 residues long. The CDR3 spells CASSLRRFSYGYTF. The DNA of the CDR3 is TGCGCCAGCAGCTTGAGACGCTTTTCCTATGGCTACACCTTC.

This clonotype has at least ten counts. This chain joins TRBV6-5 and TRBJ1-1; no firm D call. Trimming stripped 7 bases from V and 4 bases from J, with 7 bases between. Germline CDR1 reads MNHEY; CDR2 reads SVGAGI. This CDR3 region has 11 residues. The CDR3 protein is CASTRGTEAFF. As DNA, the CDR3 is TGTGCCAGCACCCGGGGCACTGAAGCTTTCTTT.

This clonotype is classed as medium-sized (0.01 to 0.1%). The gene calls are TRBV11-2 and TRBJ2-7; 9 nucleotides line up with TRBD1. Trimming removed 5 bases from V and 4 bases from J; junction bases left unmatched: 6. The CDR3 loop spans 14 amino acids. Germline CDR1 and CDR2: SGHAT and FQNNGV. CDR3 protein: CASSLGQGGYEQYV. The CDR3 nucleotides are TGTGCCAGCAGCCTGGGACAGGGCGGTTACGAGCAGTACGTC.

In this sample, this clonotype turned up many times. The J gene is TRBJ2-3, the V gene TRBV7-9, with TRBD2 as a possible D gene (6 bases). Germline CDR1 SEHNR, CDR2 FQNEAQ (reference sequence). The V and J ends lost 1 base and 4 bases respectively, with 15 bases between them. The length of the CDR3 is 16 residues. CDR3 protein: CASSLGWQGGADTQYF. The CDR3 bases are TGTGCCAGCAGCTTAGGATGGCAGGGAGGTGCAGATACGCAGTATTTT.

In this sample, this clonotype is medium-sized. This rearrangement joins TRBV9 to TRBJ2-3, with D unresolved. Trimming removed 0 bases from V and 3 bases from J, with 2 bases in between. Germline values: CDR1 SGDLS, CDR2 YYNGEE. CDR3 length: 12 residues. CDR3: CASSVVTDTQYF. The CDR3 region has the DNA TGTGCCAGCAGCGTAGTGACAGATACGCAGTATTTT.

There are a few counts of this clonotype. The V call is TRBV6-1, the J call TRBJ2-5; TRBD2 matches 10 bases. The CDR3 runs 15 residues. Germline CDR1 MNHNS, CDR2 SASEGT. V lost 3 bases, J lost 5 bases, and 6 bases stayed unmatched. CDR3 residues: CASSDGAGGYETQYF. The CDR3, as DNA: TGTGCCAGCAGTGATGGAGCGGGGGGGTACGAGACCCAGTACTTC.

Within the sample, this clonotype is medium-sized. CDR3 sequence: CSAQTSGGYNEQFF. The DNA of the CDR3 is TGCAGTGCTCAGACTAGCGGGGGGTACAATGAGCAGTTCTTC. This rearrangement joins TRBV20-1 to TRBJ2-1; 13 bases are shared with TRBD2. From germline, CDR1 is DFQATT and CDR2 SNEGSKA (reference sequence). J was trimmed by 4 bases and V by 5 bases; bases with no gene match: 2. The CDR3 has 14 amino acids.

This clonotype has a count of ten or more. The chain is built from TRBV12-3 or TRBV12-4 and TRBJ2-5, with D possibly TRBD1 on 5 matching bases. This CDR3 region has 11 residues. The germline V and J ends were trimmed by 3 bases and 9 bases, with 8 bases remaining between them. The CDR3 reads CASSFRESQYF. The CDR3 bases are TGTGCCAGCAGTTTCAGGGAATCCCAGTACTTC.

The rearrangement joins TRBV29-1 to TRBJ1-1; TRBD1 matches 7 bases. Germline V gene data show CDR1 as SQVTM and CDR2 as ANQGSEA. CDR3 length: 14 amino acids. The V gene end was trimmed by 5 bases and the J gene end by 4 bases; junction bases not matched to a gene: 10. CDR3 DNA: TGCAGCGTTTCTCCCGGGACAGCCTCCACTGAAGCTTTCTTT. Translation gives CSVSPGTASTEAFF.

CDR3: CASSLGQFNQPQHF. CDR3 bases: TGCGCCAGCAGCTTAGGACAGTTCAATCAGCCCCAGCATTTT. This chain links TRBV4-1 with TRBJ1-5; TRBD1 might be the D (6 bases). CDR1 and CDR2 (germline): MGHRA, YSYEKL. Between the trimmed V and J ends, which lost 5 bases and 3 bases, there was a span of 11 bases. The CDR3 contains 14 residues.

This clonotype came up many times. J is TRBJ2-3 and V is TRBV6-5, with 10 bases lining up with TRBD1. The CDR3 totals 15 residues. J was trimmed by 1 base and V by 2 bases; bases with no gene match: 0. CDR1 and CDR2 from the germline V gene are MNHEY and SVGAGI. The CDR3 DNA sequence: TGTGCCAGCAGTTACGGGACAGGGGGCACAGATACGCAGTATTTT. Translated: CASSYGTGGTDTQYF.

This clonotype was seen ten or more times. The chain joins TRBV7-9 to TRBJ1-5, with TRBD1 matching 7 bases. Germline assignment: CDR1 SEHNR and CDR2 FQNEAQ (reference sequence). CDR3 length: 15 amino acids. The junction had 6 bases not matched to a gene; V was cut back by 4 bases and J by 3 bases. The CDR3 region is CASSSGGTVNQPQHF. The CDR3 DNA sequence: TGTGCCAGCAGCTCCGGTGGGACAGTCAATCAGCCCCAGCATTTT. Full variable domain (rest looked up from reference TRBV7-9 and TRBJ1-5): DTGVSQNPRHKITKRGQNVTFRCDPISEHNRLYWYRQTLGQGPEFLTYFQNEAQLEKSRLLSDRFSAERPKGSFSTLEIQRTEQGDSAMYLCASSSGGTVNQPQHFGDGTRLSIL.

This clonotype was seen many times. The V and J genes are TRBV12-3 or TRBV12-4 and TRBJ2-4; 7 positions agree with TRBD1. The ends lost 3 bases at V and 13 bases at J; junction bases unmatched: 9. The CDR3 has 13 amino acids. CDR3 sequence (DNA): TGTGCCAGCAGTTTTGAGGGGGCCCAGGTGCAGTACTTC. As protein: CASSFEGAQVQYF.